This T cell receptor beta chain was recovered during a study of shared clonotypes between healthy human individuals. Overall study context: Each donor's CD8 memory used one plate, CD8 naive two, each CD4 subset three.

Naive CD8 cells lacked CD45RO, underwent positive selection for CCR7 and left out terminally differentiated effector memory CD45RA+ cells. Sequencing was performed with immunoSEQ multiplex PCR; in TCRdb, only in-frame clones are kept and a portion is missing. The data contain around 650,000 clones, roughly 96% of them singletons. Whole-study findings and limits: The generation probabilities recorded for non-shared clonotypes fell below those of clonotypes shared by all four donors.

In the case of this clone: Its antigen is unknown.

The TCR sequence derives from a woman in her twenties or thirties in good health. Sequencing was done on a sample of naive CD8+ T cells sorted from blood.

CDR3 coding DNA: TGTGCCAGCAGGCAACGAGAGGCACAAGAGACCCAGTACTTC. The encoded protein is CASRQREAQETQYF. The rearrangement links TRBV27 to TRBJ2-5; D gene unclear. This CDR3 comprises 14 residues. V was clipped by 6 bases and J by 2 bases, with 13 bases between them. From germline, CDR1 is MNHEY and CDR2 SMNVEV (reference sequence).